These 14 T cell receptor beta chains were sequenced from one sample in a study of T-cell reconstitution after alpha-beta-depleted transplantation in children. Unique molecular identifiers were used in preparing the TCRbeta library. TCRdb recomputed calls from the PCR reads with MiXCR, one row per CDR3 protein. The sample lists around 87,000 distinct CDR3 sequences; roughly 8.4% were seen once. The specimen comprised PBMCs from the stem cell graft donor, sampled from the stem cell graft. The receptors here all came from a human donor who donated a stem cell graft to a child with congenital amegakaryocytic thrombocytopenia.

By share, this clonotype counts as medium-sized. CDR3 in DNA: TGTGCCAGCAGTGAAAGTCGGACTGAAGCTTTCTTT. Its translation: CASSESRTEAFF. V usage is TRBV2 and J usage is TRBJ1-1; D gene ambiguous. The V gene lost 2 bases and the J gene lost 5 bases, with 6 bases spanning the gap. This CDR3 has 12 residues. The germline gives CDR1 SNHLY, CDR2 FYNNEI.

The sample holds a few counts of this clonotype. The chain couples TRBV18 to TRBJ1-5; D not resolved. The CDR3 has 16 amino acids. Deletions cut 2 bases from V and 1 base from J, with 12 bases between. Germline V gene lookup returns CDR1 KGHSH and CDR2 LQKENI. DNA for the CDR3: TGTGCCAGCTCACCAATGTCTATGGACAGCAATCAGCCCCAGCATTTT. It codes for CASSPMSMDSNQPQHF.

This clonotype was found many times. The chain employs TRBV10-2 and TRBJ2-1; D is unresolved. CDR1 is WSHSY, CDR2 SAAADI, per germline. The V gene lost 0 bases and the J gene lost 2 bases, with 8 bases spanning the gap. CDR3 length equals 15 residues. The CDR3 bases are TGCGCCAGCAGTGAGTCGCGAGCTACCTACAATGAGCAGTTCTTC. Its protein product is CASSESRATYNEQFF.

This clonotype was counted a few times. The chain joins TRBV2 to TRBJ1-2; 8 nucleotides line up with TRBD1. This CDR3 contains 16 residues. J lost 7 bases, V lost 4 bases, and 14 bases had no gene match. Per the germline V gene, CDR1 is SNHLY and CDR2 is FYNNEI. The CDR3 DNA sequence: TGTGCCAGCAGTGCCCCCGGAACCGGGACAGGCCTTGGCTACACCTTC. Its protein is CASSAPGTGTGLGYTF. The whole variable domain, filled in from reference TRBV2 and TRBJ1-2, reads EPEVTQTPSHQVTQMGQEVILRCVPISNHLYFYWYRQILGQKVEFLVSFYNNEISEKSEIFDDQFSVERPDGSNFTLKIRSTKLEDSAMYFCASSAPGTGTGLGYTFGSGTRLTVV.

This clonotype has at least ten counts. This chain links TRBV7-9 with TRBJ1-4; D is undetermined. The germline V gene encodes CDR1 SEHNR and CDR2 FQNEAQ (reference sequence). V gave up 5 bases and J gave up 2 bases, with 9 bases separating them. The CDR3 spans 14 residues. This CDR3 reads CASSGSVTNEKLFF. Here the CDR3 DNA reads TGTGCCAGCAGCGGCAGTGTCACTAATGAAAAACTGTTTTTT.

This clonotype was recorded many times. This chain links TRBV20-1 with TRBJ2-1; 10 bases match TRBD2. Germline lookup yields CDR1 DFQATT and CDR2 SNEGSKA (reference sequence). The V and J ends lost 3 bases and 3 bases, in that order; junction bases with no gene match: 8. CDR3 length: 16 amino acids. The CDR3 reads CSARAAGTSVYNEQFF. The DNA for the CDR3 is TGCAGTGCTAGGGCCGCCGGGACTAGCGTCTACAATGAGCAGTTCTTC.

This clonotype occurred many times. The genes are TRBV4-1 and TRBJ1-1, with D tentatively TRBD1 (6 bases). The CDR3 spans 18 residues. Germline loops: CDR1 MGHRA, CDR2 YSYEKL. Trimming left V 4 bases short and J 0 bases short, with 21 bases between. The CDR3 spells CASSPLYRGRRVNTEAFF. The CDR3, as DNA: TGCGCCAGCAGCCCTCTTTATCGGGGGCGGCGGGTGAACACTGAAGCTTTCTTT.

The rearrangement links TRBV28 to TRBJ2-7; D is unresolved. Germline CDR1 and CDR2: MDHEN and SYDVKM. V was cut by 6 bases and J by 0 bases, with 18 bases left in between. CDR3 length equals 16 residues. CDR3 DNA: TGTGCCAGCAGCTACACCCTTGGGAAAATCTCCTACGAGCAGTACTTC. Translation gives CASSYTLGKISYEQYF. The full variable domain, in which reference TRBV28 and TRBJ2-7 provide the parts outside the CDR3, is DVKVTQSSRYLVKRTGEKVFLECVQDMDHENMFWYRQDPGLGLRLIYFSYDVKMKEKGDIPEGYSVSREKKERFSLILESASTNQTSMYLCASSYTLGKISYEQYFGPGTRLTVT.

This clonotype was observed many times. This chain connects TRBV5-1 to TRBJ2-7, with 7 bases that match TRBD2. Germline assignment: CDR1 SGHRS and CDR2 YFSETQ. Losses at the gene ends were 4 bases for V and 9 bases for J; bases not matched to a gene: 16. This CDR3 region has 15 residues. CDR3 protein: CASSAGGMAVSGQYF. The CDR3 DNA follows: TGCGCCAGCAGCGCCGGGGGGATGGCGGTCTCGGGGCAGTACTTC.

This clonotype came up many times. The rearrangement links TRBV10-3 to TRBJ2-1, with 11 nucleotides matching TRBD2. The germline gives CDR1 ENHRY, CDR2 SYGVKD. V was pared by 9 bases and J by 5 bases, with 6 bases of the junction left unmatched. CDR3 size: 14 residues. CDR3 sequence reads: CAMASGLADNEQFF. In nucleotides, the CDR3 is TGTGCCATGGCATCGGGACTAGCGGACAATGAGCAGTTCTTC.

This clonotype came up many times. This chain uses TRBV20-1 with TRBJ2-1; the D is unclear. V was trimmed by 3 bases and J by 4 bases, leaving 4 bases between them. Germline V gives CDR1 DFQATT, CDR2 SNEGSKA (reference sequence). This CDR3 is 11 amino acids long. CDR3 sequence: CSASEYNEQFF. In nucleotides, the CDR3 is TGCAGTGCTAGTGAATACAATGAGCAGTTCTTC.

This clonotype was seen many times. The chain employs TRBV5-5 and TRBJ2-7; D could derive from TRBD1 or TRBD2 (5 bases each). Trimming left V 4 bases short and J 2 bases short, with 10 bases between. This CDR3 has 13 amino acids. The germline gives CDR1 SGHKS, CDR2 YYEKEE (reference sequence). The CDR3 here is CASSSEGTYEQYF. As DNA, the CDR3 is TGTGCCAGCAGCAGTGAGGGGACCTACGAGCAGTACTTC.

This clonotype appeared many times. V and J are TRBV7-2 and TRBJ2-5, with 10 nucleotides matching TRBD1. The junction had 11 bases not matched to a gene; V was cut back by 6 bases and J by 1 base. The CDR3 is 17 amino acids. Looked up from germline, CDR1 is SGHTA and CDR2 is FQGNSA. As DNA, the CDR3 is TGTGCCAGCAGGCGGACAGGGGGAACTGCAATCCAAGAGACCCAGTACTTC. Translating it yields CASRRTGGTAIQETQYF.

This clonotype was counted ten times or more. V gene TRBV5-4 combines with J gene TRBJ2-2; tentative D call: TRBD2 (6 bases). The CDR3 is 15 amino acids. Germline CDR1 and CDR2: SGHNT and YYREEE (reference sequence). Trimming took off 2 bases at V and 4 bases at J, with 12 bases between the two ends. CDR3 protein: CASSLPPGATGELFF. Written as DNA, the CDR3 is TGTGCCAGCAGCTTACCCCCGGGAGCCACCGGGGAGCTGTTTTTT. The full variable domain, rest sourced from reference TRBV5-4 and TRBJ2-2, is ETGVTQSPTHLIKTRGQQVTLRCSSQSGHNTVSWYQQALGQGPQFIFQYYREEENGRGNFPPRFSGLQFPNYSSELNVNALELDDSALYLCASSLPPGATGELFFGEGSRLTVL.